This TCR beta chain was found in a study of CD8 T cells in ankylosing spondylitis. The study, taken as a whole, reports: Reportedly, matched ankylosing spondylitis synovial fluid was significantly enriched for disease-linked clones. Disease-linked clones had a CD8+ phenotype and relatively low frequency in peripheral blood.

The CDR3 is 16 amino acids. V shed 4 bases and J shed 6 bases, with 20 bases lying between them. Scientists made TCR beta libraries using quantitative 5'-RACE with molecular barcodes. TCRdb called the 5' RACE reads again in MiXCR, with one record for every CDR3 protein. Of about 170,000 distinct CDR3 sequences listed, 18% are singletons. This clonotype occurred many times. No antigen is known for it. Specimen: blood, either unsorted or a sorted T cell fraction (not recorded which). The TCR was taken from a male donor with ankylosing spondylitis or in good health (not recorded which). The J gene is TRBJ2-3, the V gene TRBV12-3 or TRBV12-4; D is tentatively TRBD1 or TRBD2 (7 bases each). The CDR3 nucleotides are TGTGCCAGCAGTTCCAGGGGGGGGCGGATCCGGGATACGCAGTATTTT. This encodes CASSSRGGRIRDTQYF.